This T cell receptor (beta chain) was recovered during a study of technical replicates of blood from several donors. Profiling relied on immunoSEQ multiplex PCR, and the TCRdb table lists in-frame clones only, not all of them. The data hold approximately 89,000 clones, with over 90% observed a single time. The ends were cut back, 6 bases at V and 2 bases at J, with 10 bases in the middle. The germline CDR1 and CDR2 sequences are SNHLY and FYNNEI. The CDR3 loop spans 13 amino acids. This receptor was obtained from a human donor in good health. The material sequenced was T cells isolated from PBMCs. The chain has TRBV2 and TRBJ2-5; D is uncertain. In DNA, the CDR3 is TGTGCCAGCAGAGAGATAATTCAAGAGACCCAGTACTTC. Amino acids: CASREIIQETQYF.